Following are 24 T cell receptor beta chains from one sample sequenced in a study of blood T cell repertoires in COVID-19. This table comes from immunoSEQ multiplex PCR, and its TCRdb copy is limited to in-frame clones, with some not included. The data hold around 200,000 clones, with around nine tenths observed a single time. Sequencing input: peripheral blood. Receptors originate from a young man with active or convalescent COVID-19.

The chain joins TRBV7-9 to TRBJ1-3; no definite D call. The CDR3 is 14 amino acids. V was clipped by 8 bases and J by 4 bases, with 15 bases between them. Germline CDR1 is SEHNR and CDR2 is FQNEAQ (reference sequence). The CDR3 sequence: CASLLWEFGNTIYF. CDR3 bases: TGTGCCAGCCTACTCTGGGAGTTCGGAAACACCATATATTTT.

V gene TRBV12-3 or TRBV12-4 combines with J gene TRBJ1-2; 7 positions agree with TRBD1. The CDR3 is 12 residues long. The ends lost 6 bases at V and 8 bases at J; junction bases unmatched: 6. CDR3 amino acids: CASRQQGRGYTF. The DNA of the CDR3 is TGTGCCAGCAGACAACAGGGGAGAGGCTACACCTTC.

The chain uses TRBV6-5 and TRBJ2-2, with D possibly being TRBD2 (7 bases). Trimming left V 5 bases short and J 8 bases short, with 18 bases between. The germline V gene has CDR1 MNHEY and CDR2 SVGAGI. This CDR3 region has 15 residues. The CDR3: CASSTSFRGAGELFF. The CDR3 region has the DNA TGTGCCAGCAGTACTTCCTTCCGGGGGGCAGGGGAGCTGTTTTTT.

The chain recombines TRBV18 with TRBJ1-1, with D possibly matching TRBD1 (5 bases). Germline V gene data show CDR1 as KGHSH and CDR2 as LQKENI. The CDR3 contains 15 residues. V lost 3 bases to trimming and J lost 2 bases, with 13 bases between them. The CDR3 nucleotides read TGTGCCAGCTCACCCCGCCCGACAGTTAACACTGAAGCTTTCTTT. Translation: CASSPRPTVNTEAFF.

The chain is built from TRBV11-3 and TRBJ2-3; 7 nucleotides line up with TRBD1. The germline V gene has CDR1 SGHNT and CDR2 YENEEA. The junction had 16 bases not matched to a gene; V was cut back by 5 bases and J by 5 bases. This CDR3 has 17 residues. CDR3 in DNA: TGTGCCAGCAGCCTACGAACCGGGACAGCCCCACGAGATACGCAGTATTTT. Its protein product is CASSLRTGTAPRDTQYF. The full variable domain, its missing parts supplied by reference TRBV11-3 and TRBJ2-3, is EAGVVQSPRYKIIEKKQPVAFWCNPISGHNTLYWYLQNLGQGPELLIRYENEEAVDDSQLPKDRFSAERLKGVDSTLKIQPAELGDSAVYLCASSLRTGTAPRDTQYFGPGTRLTVL.

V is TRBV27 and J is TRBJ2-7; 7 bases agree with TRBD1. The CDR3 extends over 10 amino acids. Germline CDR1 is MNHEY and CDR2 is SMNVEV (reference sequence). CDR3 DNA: TGCGTCCAGGGGGATTACGAGCAGTACGTC. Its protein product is CVQGDYEQYV.

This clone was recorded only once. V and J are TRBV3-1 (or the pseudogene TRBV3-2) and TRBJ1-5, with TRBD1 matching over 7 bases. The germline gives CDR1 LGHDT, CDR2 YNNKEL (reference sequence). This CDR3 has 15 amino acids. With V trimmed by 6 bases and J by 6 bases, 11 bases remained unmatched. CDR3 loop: CASRLDREEGQPQHF. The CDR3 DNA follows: TGTGCCAGCAGACTCGACAGGGAGGAGGGTCAGCCCCAGCATTTT.

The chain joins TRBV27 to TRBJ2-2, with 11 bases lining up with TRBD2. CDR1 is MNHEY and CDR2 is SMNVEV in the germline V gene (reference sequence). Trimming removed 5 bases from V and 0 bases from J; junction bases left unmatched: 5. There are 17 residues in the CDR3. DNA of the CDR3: TGTGCCAGCAGTCAGGGACTAGCGGTTACGAACACCGGGGAGCTGTTTTTT. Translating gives CASSQGLAVTNTGELFF.

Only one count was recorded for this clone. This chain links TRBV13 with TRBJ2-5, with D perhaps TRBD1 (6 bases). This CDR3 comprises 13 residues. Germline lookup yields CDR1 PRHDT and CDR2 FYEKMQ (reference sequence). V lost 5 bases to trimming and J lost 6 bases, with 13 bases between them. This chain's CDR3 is CASSPEGEQTQYF. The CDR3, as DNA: TGTGCCAGCAGCCCAGAGGGGGAACAGACCCAGTACTTC.

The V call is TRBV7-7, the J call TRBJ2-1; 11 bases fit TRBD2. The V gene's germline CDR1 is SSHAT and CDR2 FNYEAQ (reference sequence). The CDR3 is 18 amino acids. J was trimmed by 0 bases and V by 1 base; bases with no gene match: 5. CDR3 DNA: TGTGCCAGCAGCTTAGGGGGACTAGCGGAGAGCTCCTACAATGAGCAGTTCTTC. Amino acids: CASSLGGLAESSYNEQFF.

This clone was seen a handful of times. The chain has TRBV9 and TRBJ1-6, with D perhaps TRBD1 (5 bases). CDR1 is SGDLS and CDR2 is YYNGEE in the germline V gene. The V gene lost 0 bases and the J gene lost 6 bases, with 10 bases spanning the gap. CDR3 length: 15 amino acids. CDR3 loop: CASSVVGQSNSPLHF. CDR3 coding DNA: TGTGCCAGCAGCGTAGTAGGACAAAGTAATTCACCCCTCCACTTT.

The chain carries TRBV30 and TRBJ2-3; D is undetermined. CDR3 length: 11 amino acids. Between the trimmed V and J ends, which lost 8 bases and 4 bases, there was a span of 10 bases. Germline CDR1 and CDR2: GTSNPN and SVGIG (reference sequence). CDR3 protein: CAETSADTQYF. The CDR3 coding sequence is TGTGCCGAGACGAGCGCAGATACGCAGTATTTT.

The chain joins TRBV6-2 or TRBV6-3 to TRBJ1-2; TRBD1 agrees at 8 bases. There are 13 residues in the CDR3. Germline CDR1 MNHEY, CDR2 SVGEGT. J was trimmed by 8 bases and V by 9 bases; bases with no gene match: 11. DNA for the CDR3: TGTGCCAGTAGCCAGGGGGCGACGGGAGGCTACACCTTC. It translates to CASSQGATGGYTF.

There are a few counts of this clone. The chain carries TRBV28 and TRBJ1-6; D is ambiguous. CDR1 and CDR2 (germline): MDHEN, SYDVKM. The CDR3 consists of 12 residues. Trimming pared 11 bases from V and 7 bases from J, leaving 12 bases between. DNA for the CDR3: TGTGCCGTGGGCAGGAACAATTCACCCCTCCACTTT. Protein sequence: CAVGRNNSPLHF. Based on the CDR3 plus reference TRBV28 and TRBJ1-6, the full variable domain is DVKVTQSSRYLVKRTGEKVFLECVQDMDHENMFWYRQDPGLGLRLIYFSYDVKMKEKGDIPEGYSVSREKKERFSLILESASTNQTSMYLCAVGRNNSPLHFGNGTRLTVT.

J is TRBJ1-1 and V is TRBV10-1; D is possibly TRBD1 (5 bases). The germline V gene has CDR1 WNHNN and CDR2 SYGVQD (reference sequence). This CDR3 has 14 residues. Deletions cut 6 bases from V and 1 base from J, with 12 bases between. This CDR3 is CASRTVKWNTEAFF. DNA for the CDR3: TGCGCCAGCAGGACAGTGAAGTGGAACACTGAAGCTTTCTTT.

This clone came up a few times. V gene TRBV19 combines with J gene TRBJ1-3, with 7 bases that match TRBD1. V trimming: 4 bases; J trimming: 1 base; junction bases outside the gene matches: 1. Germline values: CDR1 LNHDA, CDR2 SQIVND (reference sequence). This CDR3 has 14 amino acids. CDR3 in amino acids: CASSNRGSGNTIYF. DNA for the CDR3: TGTGCCAGTAGTAACAGGGGATCTGGAAACACCATATATTTT.

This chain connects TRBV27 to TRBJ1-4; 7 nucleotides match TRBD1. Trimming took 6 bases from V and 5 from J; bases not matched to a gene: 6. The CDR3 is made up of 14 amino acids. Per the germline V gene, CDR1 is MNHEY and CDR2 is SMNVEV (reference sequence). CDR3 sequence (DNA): TGTGCCAGCAGGGGGGACAGCCCGAATGAAAAACTGTTTTTT. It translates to CASRGDSPNEKLFF.

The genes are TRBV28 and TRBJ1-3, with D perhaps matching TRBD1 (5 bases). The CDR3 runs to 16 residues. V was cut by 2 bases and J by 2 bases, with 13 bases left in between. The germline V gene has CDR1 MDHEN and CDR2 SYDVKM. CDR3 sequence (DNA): TGTGCCAGCAGTTTAGCCAGAACAGGCACTGGAAACACCATATATTTT. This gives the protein CASSLARTGTGNTIYF.

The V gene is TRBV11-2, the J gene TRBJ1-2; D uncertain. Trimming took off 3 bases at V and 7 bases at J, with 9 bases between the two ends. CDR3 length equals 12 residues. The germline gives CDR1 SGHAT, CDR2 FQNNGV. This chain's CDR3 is CASSFRGSGYTF. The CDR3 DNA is TGTGCCAGCAGCTTCCGGGGATCTGGCTACACCTTC.

The CDR3: CASSLAVLSGYTF. CDR3 coding DNA: TGTGCCAGCAGCTTAGCGGTTCTATCTGGCTACACCTTC. This chain connects TRBV7-9 to TRBJ1-2; D ambiguous. The CDR3 length is 13 residues. Germline assignment: CDR1 SEHNR and CDR2 FQNEAQ (reference sequence). V lost 0 bases to trimming and J lost 7 bases, with 9 bases between them.

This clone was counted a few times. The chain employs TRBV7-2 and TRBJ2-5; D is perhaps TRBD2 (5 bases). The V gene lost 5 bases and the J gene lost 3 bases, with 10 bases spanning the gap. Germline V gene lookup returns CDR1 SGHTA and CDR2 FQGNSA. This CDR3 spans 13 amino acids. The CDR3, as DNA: TGTGCCAGCAGCGCTAGCCGGGAAGAGACCCAGTACTTC. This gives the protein CASSASREETQYF.

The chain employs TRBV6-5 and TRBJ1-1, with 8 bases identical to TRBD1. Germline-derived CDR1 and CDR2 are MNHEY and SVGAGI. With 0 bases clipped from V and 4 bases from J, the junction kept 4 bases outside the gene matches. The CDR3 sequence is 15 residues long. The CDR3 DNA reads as TGTGCCAGCAGTTACTCGAACAGGGGGAGCACTGAAGCTTTCTTT. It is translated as CASSYSNRGSTEAFF.

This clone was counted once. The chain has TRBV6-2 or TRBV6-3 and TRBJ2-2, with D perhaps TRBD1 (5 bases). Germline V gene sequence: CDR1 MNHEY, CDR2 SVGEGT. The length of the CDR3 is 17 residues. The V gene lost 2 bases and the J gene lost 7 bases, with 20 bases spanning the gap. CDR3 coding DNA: TGTGCCAGCAGTTACATCGTAAGGGGTTTAGTTATCGGGGAGCTGTTTTTT. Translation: CASSYIVRGLVIGELFF.

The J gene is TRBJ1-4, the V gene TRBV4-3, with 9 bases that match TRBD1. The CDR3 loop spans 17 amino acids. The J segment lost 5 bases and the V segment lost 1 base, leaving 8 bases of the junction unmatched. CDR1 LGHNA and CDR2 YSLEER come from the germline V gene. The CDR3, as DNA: TGCGCCAGCAGCCAAGTTGAGGTACAGGGGGCAAATGAAAAACTGTTTTTT. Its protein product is CASSQVEVQGANEKLFF.